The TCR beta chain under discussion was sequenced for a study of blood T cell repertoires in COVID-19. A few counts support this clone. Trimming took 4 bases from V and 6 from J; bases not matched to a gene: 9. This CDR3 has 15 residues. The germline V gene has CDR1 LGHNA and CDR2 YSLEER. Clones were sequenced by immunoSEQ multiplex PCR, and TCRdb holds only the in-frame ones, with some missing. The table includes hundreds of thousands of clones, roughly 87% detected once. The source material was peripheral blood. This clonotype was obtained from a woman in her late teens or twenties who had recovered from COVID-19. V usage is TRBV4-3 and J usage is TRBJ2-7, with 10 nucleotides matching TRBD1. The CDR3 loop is CASSLRDRGISEQYF. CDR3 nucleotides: TGCGCCAGCAGCCTCCGGGACAGGGGCATCTCCGAGCAGTACTTC.